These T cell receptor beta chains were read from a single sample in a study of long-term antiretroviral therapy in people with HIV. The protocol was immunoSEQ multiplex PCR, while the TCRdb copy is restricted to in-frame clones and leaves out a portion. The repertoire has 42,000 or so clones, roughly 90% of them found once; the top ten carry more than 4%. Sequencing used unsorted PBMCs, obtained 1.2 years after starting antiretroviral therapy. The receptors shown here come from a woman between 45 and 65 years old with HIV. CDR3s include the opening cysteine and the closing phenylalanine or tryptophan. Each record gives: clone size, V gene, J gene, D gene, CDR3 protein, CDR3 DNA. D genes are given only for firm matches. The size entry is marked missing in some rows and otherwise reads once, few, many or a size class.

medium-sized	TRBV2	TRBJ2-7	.	CASSGVRGYSYEQYF	TGTGCCAGCAGTGGTGTAAGGGGCTACTCCTACGAGCAGTACTTC
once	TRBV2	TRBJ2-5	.	CASRGLSGSQETQYF	TGTGCCAGCAGGGGCCTTTCGGGGTCCCAAGAGACCCAGTACTTC
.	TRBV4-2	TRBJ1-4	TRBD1	CASSQGGTGPQNEKLFF	TGTGCCAGCAGCCAAGGCGGGACAGGGCCGCAGAATGAAAAACTGTTTTTT
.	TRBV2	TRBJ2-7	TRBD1	CASSRDRDYEQYF	TGTGCCAGCAGTCGGGACAGGGACTACGAGCAGTACTTC
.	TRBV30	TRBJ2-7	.	CAWNQRVLQGQISYEQYF	TGTGCCTGGAATCAACGGGTCCTACAGGGACAAATTTCCTACGAGCAGTACTTC
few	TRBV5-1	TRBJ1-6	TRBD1	CASSLVTGEYGSPLHF	TGCGCCAGCAGCTTGGTGACAGGGGAGTATGGTTCACCCCTCCACTTT
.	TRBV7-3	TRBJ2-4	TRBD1	CASSLTPTGGNIQYF	TGTGCCAGCAGCTTAACCCCCACAGGGGGAAACATTCAGTACTTC
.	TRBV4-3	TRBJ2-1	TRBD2	CASSQEAGWNGNEQFF	TGCGCCAGCAGCCAAGAAGCGGGGTGGAATGGCAATGAGCAGTTCTTC
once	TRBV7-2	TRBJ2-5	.	CASSLGTAETQYF	TGTGCCAGCAGCTTAGGGACAGCGGAGACCCAGTACTTC
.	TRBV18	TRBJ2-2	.	CASSRGTNTGELFF	TGTGCCAGCTCAAGGGGTACGAACACCGGGGAGCTGTTTTTT
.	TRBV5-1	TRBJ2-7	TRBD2	CASSFTSGPAYEQYF	TGCGCCAGCAGCTTCACTAGCGGTCCCGCCTACGAGCAGTACTTC
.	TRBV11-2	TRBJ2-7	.	CASSLVTGEQYF	TGTGCCAGCAGCTTAGTTACTGGCGAGCAGTACTTC
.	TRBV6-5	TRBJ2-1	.	CASTQASSYNEQFF	TGTGCCAGCACACAGGCGAGCTCCTACAATGAGCAGTTCTTC
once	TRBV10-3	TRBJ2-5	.	CAISEGGETQYF	TGTGCCATCAGTGAGGGGGGGGAGACCCAGTACTTC
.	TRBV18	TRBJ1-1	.	CASFYRPDTEAFF	TGTGCCAGCTTCTATAGACCTGACACTGAAGCTTTCTTT
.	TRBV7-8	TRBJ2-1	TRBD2	CASSLTGGPRNEQFF	TGTGCCAGCAGCTTAACGGGGGGGCCGAGGAATGAGCAGTTCTTC
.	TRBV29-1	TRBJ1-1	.	CSAFGGGTEAFF	TGCAGCGCGTTCGGGGGGGGCACTGAAGCTTTCTTT
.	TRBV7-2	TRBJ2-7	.	CASSPSGGYEQYF	TGTGCCAGCAGCCCCTCTGGAGGGTACGAGCAGTACTTC
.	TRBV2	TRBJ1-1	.	CASRRDLNTEAFF	TGTGCCAGCAGGAGGGACCTGAACACTGAAGCTTTCTTT
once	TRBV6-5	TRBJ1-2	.	CASSYSKGRYRGYTF	TGTGCCAGCAGTTACTCGAAGGGCAGGTATCGTGGCTACACCTTC
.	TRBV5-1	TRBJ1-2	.	CASRTANNYGYTF	TGCGCCAGCAGGACGGCTAATAACTATGGCTACACCTTC
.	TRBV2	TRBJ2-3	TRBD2	CASTTASGGTDTQYF	TGTGCCAGCACCACGGCTAGCGGAGGCACAGATACGCAGTATTTT
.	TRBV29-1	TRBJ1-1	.	CSVDGGTEAFF	TGCAGCGTTGACGGGGGAACTGAAGCTTTCTTT
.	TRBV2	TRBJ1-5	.	CASCAGVGRQPQHF	TGTGCCAGCTGCGCTGGGGTTGGAAGACAGCCCCAGCATTTT
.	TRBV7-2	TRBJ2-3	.	CASSLGGVRTDTQYF	TGTGCCAGCAGCTTAGGAGGGGTTCGCACAGATACGCAGTATTTT
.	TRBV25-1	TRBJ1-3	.	CASSEYAQSGNTIYF	TGTGCCAGCAGTGAATATGCACAATCTGGAAACACCATATATTTT
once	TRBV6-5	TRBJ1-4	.	CASSYGGGGNPEKLFF	TGTGCCAGCAGTTACGGCGGGGGCGGAAATCCCGAAAAACTGTTTTTT
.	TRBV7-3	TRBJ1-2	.	CASSPGSLPNYGYTF	TGTGCCAGCAGCCCAGGGTCCTTGCCTAACTATGGCTACACCTTC
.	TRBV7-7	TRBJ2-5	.	CASSLGGGQETQYF	TGTGCTAGCAGCTTAGGGGGTGGGCAAGAGACCCAGTACTTC